This T cell receptor beta chain was profiled in a study of blood T cell repertoires in COVID-19. About the research overall: In each case, the material was cDNA or gDNA derived from T cells, B-cell-depleted T cells, or PBMCs.

This CDR3 has 16 amino acids. The ends lost 0 bases at V and 5 bases at J; junction bases unmatched: 8. CDR1 SGHNT and CDR2 YYREEE come from the germline V gene (reference sequence). This clone has a single count. Clinical history reported by participants formed the basis on which cohorts were assigned. Profiling relied on immunoSEQ multiplex PCR, and the TCRdb table lists in-frame clones only, not all of them. The table lists around 250,000 clones, over 75% of them singletons. The sequenced sample was PBMCs or T cells enriched from blood (not recorded which). The origin of this receptor is a woman in her forties or fifties who had recovered from COVID-19. The chain employs TRBV5-4 and TRBJ1-5; 7 bases fit TRBD1. DNA of the CDR3: TGTGCCAGCAGCTTGGAAGGGGGCCGCGGGGATCAGCCCCAGCATTTT. Translation gives CASSLEGGRGDQPQHF.